These 27 T cell receptor beta chains were sequenced from one sample in a study of T cell responses to AZD1222 COVID-19 vaccine. Using immunoSEQ multiplex PCR, the repertoire was profiled, and TCRdb retains in-frame clones only, with some absent. The sample lists about 100,000 clones, just over 90% occurring once. The material was peripheral blood, obtained on day 0 of AZD1222 vaccination. All receptors derive from an adult in good health.

The CDR3 reads CASSSVDSYSGNTIYF. CDR3 in DNA: TGTGCCAGCAGTTCCGTTGACAGCTACTCTGGAAACACCATATATTTT. The rearrangement uses TRBV6-6 and TRBJ1-3; a weak D match, TRBD1 (5 bases). Per germline, CDR1 MNHNY and CDR2 SVGAGI (reference sequence). V was cut by 4 bases and J by 0 bases, with 13 bases left in between. The CDR3 consists of 16 residues.

V is TRBV2 and J is TRBJ1-2; no reliable D call. The CDR3 spans 15 residues. The germline gives CDR1 SNHLY, CDR2 FYNNEI. Between the trimmed V and J ends, which lost 5 bases and 4 bases, there was a span of 17 bases. DNA of the CDR3: TGTGCCAGCAGTTACAGCGCCGCGTCCCCCTATGGCTACACCTTC. It specifies CASSYSAASPYGYTF.

The chain has TRBV5-1 and TRBJ2-7; D unclear. The CDR3 is 14 residues long. Trimming took off 4 bases at V and 2 bases at J, with 13 bases between the two ends. In germline, CDR1 is SGHRS, CDR2 YFSETQ. DNA for the CDR3: TGCGCCAGCAGCCTGCCCGGCTTCCCCTACGAGCAGTACTTC. Its translation: CASSLPGFPYEQYF. Full variable domain (missing parts from reference TRBV5-1 and TRBJ2-7): KAGVTQTPRYLIKTRGQQVTLSCSPISGHRSVSWYQQTPGQGLQFLFEYFSETQRNKGNFPGRFSGRQFSNSRSEMNVSTLELGDSALYLCASSLPGFPYEQYFGPGTRLTVT.

V gene TRBV4-1 combines with J gene TRBJ1-5; tentative D call: TRBD1 (5 bases). Germline CDR1 is MGHRA and CDR2 is YSYEKL. The CDR3 is 16 amino acids. Trimming shortened V by 1 base and J by 3 bases, and 13 bases separated the two germline ends. CDR3 sequence: CASSQAGAAFNQPQHF. DNA of the CDR3: TGCGCCAGCAGCCAAGCCGGGGCAGCCTTCAATCAGCCCCAGCATTTT.

V and J are TRBV2 and TRBJ1-6; D remains unclear. This CDR3 is 11 amino acids long. V shed 2 bases and J shed 10 bases, with 3 bases lying between them. Germline CDR1 is SNHLY and CDR2 is FYNNEI. Here the CDR3 DNA reads TGTGCCAGCAGTGAATGGTCACCCCTCCACTTT. Protein sequence: CASSEWSPLHF.

This rearrangement joins TRBV7-6 to TRBJ1-3, with D perhaps matching TRBD1 (6 bases). Per germline, CDR1 SGHVS and CDR2 FNYEAQ. Trimming left V 2 bases short and J 1 base short, with 9 bases between. The CDR3 has 15 amino acids. Here the CDR3 DNA reads TGTGCCAGCAGCTTATCCCAGGGGTCTGGAAACACCATATATTTT. Its translation is CASSLSQGSGNTIYF.

This chain joins TRBV6-5 and TRBJ2-7, with 9 nucleotides matching TRBD1. The CDR3 covers 14 residues. The V and J ends lost 6 bases and 4 bases, in that order; junction bases with no gene match: 7. CDR1 is MNHEY and CDR2 is SVGAGI in the germline V gene. This chain's CDR3 is CASSNDRGEYEQYF. The CDR3 region has the DNA TGTGCCAGCAGCAACGACAGGGGGGAATACGAGCAGTACTTC.

V usage is TRBV5-1 and J usage is TRBJ1-1; TRBD1 is a possible D gene (5 bases). The V end lost 5 bases, the J end lost 0 bases, and 17 bases lay between the germline ends. The CDR3 contains 16 residues. Germline V CDR1 and CDR2: SGHRS, YFSETQ. CDR3 DNA: TGCGCCAGCAGTTTGCTAGGGGATAGGGTGAACACTGAAGCTTTCTTT. This translates into CASSLLGDRVNTEAFF.

The rearrangement joins TRBV27 to TRBJ1-6; maybe TRBD1 (5 bases). The germline V and J ends were trimmed by 9 bases and 7 bases, with 7 bases remaining between them. Germline-derived CDR1 and CDR2 are MNHEY and SMNVEV (reference sequence). The CDR3 spans 11 residues. In nucleotides, the CDR3 is TGTGCCAGTGGGGGGAATTCACCCCTCCACTTT. It translates to CASGGNSPLHF.

This chain links TRBV19 with TRBJ1-2; 9 bases match TRBD1. This CDR3 is built from 16 residues. The germline V gene has CDR1 LNHDA and CDR2 SQIVND (reference sequence). V lost 2 bases to trimming and J lost 8 bases; unmatched junction nucleotides: 12. For the CDR3, the DNA is TGTGCCAGTAGTATATTACCGGGACAGGGAGAATCCGGCTACACCTTC. Its translation is CASSILPGQGESGYTF.

V usage is TRBV28 and J usage is TRBJ1-2; D remains unclear. The germline gives CDR1 MDHEN, CDR2 SYDVKM. V was shortened by 2 bases and J by 7 bases, with 8 bases between the two germline ends. The CDR3 has 12 residues. For the CDR3, the DNA is TGTGCCAGCAGTTTAATGGGTTTTGGCTACACCTTC. Protein sequence: CASSLMGFGYTF.

This chain joins TRBV10-2 and TRBJ1-4; tentative D call: TRBD1 (6 bases). The ends were cut back, 3 bases at V and 3 bases at J, with 8 bases in the middle. Germline V gives CDR1 WSHSY, CDR2 SAAADI. This CDR3 comprises 14 residues. CDR3 loop: CASSEQGANEKLFF. In DNA form, the CDR3 reads TGCGCCAGCAGTGAACAGGGAGCTAATGAAAAACTGTTTTTT.

V usage is TRBV5-1 and J usage is TRBJ1-1, with D uncertain. This CDR3 spans 11 amino acids. V was clipped by 4 bases and J by 4 bases, with 5 bases between them. Germline-derived CDR1 and CDR2 are SGHRS and YFSETQ. The CDR3 here is CASSPGTEAFF. The CDR3 DNA follows: TGCGCCAGCAGCCCCGGCACTGAAGCTTTCTTT.

The gene calls are TRBV15 and TRBJ2-3; 12 positions agree with TRBD1. Germline CDR1 is LNHNV and CDR2 is YYDKDF (reference sequence). J gave up 8 bases and V 5 bases, and 14 bases lay outside the gene matches. The CDR3 is 17 amino acids. CDR3 bases: TGTGCCACCAGCCTCCTAGGGGACAGGGGGCCCTTGGGTACGCAGTATTTT. Its translation: CATSLLGDRGPLGTQYF.

The chain couples TRBV27 to TRBJ1-5; 8 bases align to TRBD1. Trimming cost V 4 bases and J 5 bases; bases outside gene matches: 7. Germline CDR1 reads MNHEY; CDR2 reads SMNVEV (reference sequence). CDR3 size: 15 residues. CDR3 nucleotides: TGTGCCAGCAGTTCCAGGACAGGGTCCGATCAGCCCCAGCATTTT. Translating gives CASSSRTGSDQPQHF.

This clone came up once. The CDR3 DNA follows: TGCGCCAGCAGGACGGGACAGGGGACTCGTTTTCAGCCCCAGCATTTT. This translates into CASRTGQGTRFQPQHF. This chain connects TRBV5-1 to TRBJ1-5, with 10 bases fitting TRBD1. The CDR3 extends over 16 amino acids. Germline V gene data show CDR1 as SGHRS and CDR2 as YFSETQ. V dropped 5 bases and J dropped 6; count of bases not matched to a gene: 11.

This chain uses TRBV6-2 or TRBV6-3 with TRBJ2-7; tentative D call: TRBD2 (5 bases). CDR1 and CDR2 from the germline V gene are MNHEY and SVGEGT. Trimming pared 5 bases from V and 2 bases from J, leaving 16 bases between. This CDR3 region has 15 residues. For the CDR3, the DNA is TGTGCCAGCAGTGCCTTCCAGGACTCTGCCTACGAGCAGTACTTC. As protein: CASSAFQDSAYEQYF.

The chain recombines TRBV3-1 (or the pseudogene TRBV3-2) with TRBJ1-5; D ambiguous. V gave up 1 base and J gave up 5 bases, with 3 bases separating them. This CDR3 spans 12 amino acids. Germline V CDR1 and CDR2: LGHDT, YNNKEL (reference sequence). Here the CDR3 reads CASSQGDQPQHF. CDR3 sequence (DNA): TGTGCCAGCAGCCAAGGGGATCAGCCCCAGCATTTT.

V and J are TRBV2 and TRBJ2-1; 9 bases are shared with TRBD1. CDR1 SNHLY and CDR2 FYNNEI come from the germline V gene. V dropped 4 bases and J dropped 5; count of bases not matched to a gene: 6. The CDR3 runs 15 residues. The CDR3 protein is CASSVGQGPHNEQFF. As DNA, the CDR3 is TGTGCCAGCAGTGTCGGACAGGGGCCGCACAATGAGCAGTTCTTC.

This chain uses TRBV6-5 with TRBJ1-2, with D uncertain. Germline assignment: CDR1 MNHEY and CDR2 SVGAGI. With 2 bases removed from V and 2 bases from J, the gap between germline ends came to 6 bases. This CDR3 spans 13 amino acids. Here the CDR3 reads CASSYGQNYGYTF. The CDR3 bases are TGTGCCAGCAGTTACGGGCAGAACTATGGCTACACCTTC.

The chain combines TRBV7-2 with TRBJ1-6; D is uncertain. The V end lost 0 bases, the J end lost 5 bases, and 2 bases lay between the germline ends. The CDR3 runs 13 residues. CDR1 is SGHTA, CDR2 FQGNSA, per germline. CDR3 amino acids: CASSLANNSPLHF. DNA for the CDR3: TGTGCCAGCAGCTTAGCAAATAATTCACCCCTCCACTTT.

This chain uses TRBV30 with TRBJ1-6; D perhaps matches TRBD1 (5 bases). CDR3 length: 13 amino acids. V was cut by 4 bases and J by 5 bases, with 9 bases left in between. The germline V gene has CDR1 GTSNPN and CDR2 SVGIG (reference sequence). CDR3 amino acids: CAWNPGDNSPLHF. DNA for the CDR3: TGTGCCTGGAACCCGGGGGATAATTCACCCCTCCACTTT.

The rearrangement uses TRBV7-9 and TRBJ2-3; 7 bases match TRBD1. The CDR3 loop spans 16 amino acids. Looked up from germline, CDR1 is SEHNR and CDR2 is FQNEAQ (reference sequence). V shed 5 bases and J 2 bases; nucleotides not matched to a gene: 10. The CDR3 region has the DNA TGTGCCAGCAGCCCCGGGACAGACTTATCCACAGATACGCAGTATTTT. The encoded protein is CASSPGTDLSTDTQYF.

V and J are TRBV5-1 and TRBJ1-5; D perhaps matches TRBD1 (6 bases). Trimming cost V 5 bases and J 8 bases, with 17 bases left between them. The CDR3 runs to 14 residues. Germline assignment: CDR1 SGHRS and CDR2 YFSETQ. CDR3 protein: CASSQTGLGEPQHF. The CDR3 DNA sequence: TGCGCCAGCAGTCAGACAGGCCTGGGGGAGCCCCAGCATTTT. Full variable domain (rest looked up from reference TRBV5-1 and TRBJ1-5): KAGVTQTPRYLIKTRGQQVTLSCSPISGHRSVSWYQQTPGQGLQFLFEYFSETQRNKGNFPGRFSGRQFSNSRSEMNVSTLELGDSALYLCASSQTGLGEPQHFGDGTRLSIL.

The rearrangement joins TRBV19 to TRBJ1-2; D gene ambiguous. Trimming took 3 bases from V and 4 from J, leaving 15 bases between them. CDR1 is LNHDA and CDR2 is SQIVND in the germline V gene (reference sequence). The CDR3 is made up of 15 amino acids. DNA of the CDR3: TGTGCCAGTAGTATTAGGAATGCAGGACCCTATGGCTACACCTTC. Residues: CASSIRNAGPYGYTF. Based on the CDR3 plus reference TRBV19 and TRBJ1-2, the full variable domain is DGGITQSPKYLFRKEGQNVTLSCEQNLNHDAMYWYRQDPGQGLRLIYYSQIVNDFQKGDIAEGYSVSREKKESFPLTVTSAQKNPTAFYLCASSIRNAGPYGYTFGSGTRLTVV.

The chain joins TRBV10-3 to TRBJ1-2; D is unresolved. CDR3 length: 17 residues. Per germline, CDR1 ENHRY and CDR2 SYGVKD. Trimming shortened V by 3 bases and J by 0 bases, and 17 bases separated the two germline ends. CDR3 DNA sequence: TGTGCCATCAGTGATTTGGACCCAGGAGCCCCTAACTATGGCTACACCTTC. It specifies CAISDLDPGAPNYGYTF.

This chain links TRBV5-1 with TRBJ2-7; D is unclear. Germline V gene data show CDR1 as SGHRS and CDR2 as YFSETQ. The V gene lost 0 bases and the J gene lost 2 bases, with 15 bases spanning the gap. The CDR3 is made up of 16 amino acids. CDR3: CASSLGPASRTYEQYF. The CDR3 DNA reads as TGCGCCAGCAGCTTGGGTCCCGCGTCAAGGACCTACGAGCAGTACTTC.